The clone carrying this T cell receptor beta chain was found a few times. The antigen is not known. This entry is derived from a study of T cell repertoires in cytomegalovirus infection. Study overall: TCR beta signatures that were public indicated CMV infection and matching HLA type.

Study-wide results and limits: Across the ex vivo response, the dominant clonotypes were HLA-C-restricted CMV-specific TCR beta clonotypes. The cumulative frequency of public TCR beta families distinguished individuals who carried CMV together with the relevant HLA.

TCRdb redid the calling of the reads with MiXCR, one entry per CDR3 protein. The table includes 600,000 to 800,000 distinct CDR3 sequences, approximately 25% detected once. Sequencing input: CD8+ T cells from PBMCs. The sequence was obtained from a human donor in good health (CMV status not recorded). Some clones in this sample may be carry-over from other donors' samples.

As DNA, the CDR3 is TGTGCCAGCAGTTACGTGAGGGACGAGAATCAGCCCCAGCATTTT. Encoded protein: CASSYVRDENQPQHF. This rearrangement joins TRBV6-6 to TRBJ1-5; possibly TRBD1 for D (5 bases). CDR3 length: 15 amino acids. V was clipped by 2 bases and J by 4 bases, with 12 bases between them. Germline loops: CDR1 MNHNY, CDR2 SVGAGI (reference sequence).